The 8 T cell receptor beta chains in this list originate from one sample, sequenced in a study of blood T cell repertoires in COVID-19 (TCRdb year 2020). The library came from the immunoSEQ multiplex PCR assay. TCRdb provides this immuneACCESS table in a form limited to in-frame rearrangements. Some clones are lacking; in checked studies, under half of them reflect an unresolved V gene, and why the rest are absent is not known. The sample yields roughly 310,000 clones; around 87% were counted once. The ten largest clones represent approximately 4% of the sample. The sequenced sample was peripheral blood. Every receptor here comes from a woman between 45 and 65 years old with active or convalescent COVID-19.

This clone was seen once. The CDR3, as DNA: TGTGCCTGGAGTGGCGGACAGCAAGCCTATGGCTACACCTTC. Amino acids: CAWSGGQQAYGYTF. V is TRBV30 and J is TRBJ1-2; possible D gene TRBD1, 6 bases. V was clipped by 1 base and J by 4 bases, with 13 bases between them. The CDR3 consists of 14 residues. Germline assignment: CDR1 GTSNPN and CDR2 SVGIG (reference sequence).

This chain connects TRBV27 to TRBJ1-1; 7 nucleotides line up with TRBD1. Germline values: CDR1 MNHEY, CDR2 SMNVEV (reference sequence). The length of the CDR3 is 14 residues. Trimming removed 9 bases from V and 8 bases from J; junction bases left unmatched: 15. Here the CDR3 reads CASARFVQGLEAFF. The CDR3 nucleotides read TGTGCCAGTGCACGCTTCGTACAGGGGCTCGAAGCTTTCTTT.

This sequence joins TRBV6-2 or TRBV6-3 and TRBJ2-1; D remains ambiguous. V gave up 3 bases and J gave up 4 bases, with 7 bases separating them. Per germline, CDR1 MNHEY and CDR2 SVGEGT. The CDR3 sequence is 13 residues long. The CDR3 region is CASSYSSYNEQFF. The CDR3, as DNA: TGTGCCAGCAGTTATTCTAGTTACAATGAGCAGTTCTTC.

The chain is built from TRBV7-6 and TRBJ1-2; D might be TRBD1 (5 bases). The germline V gene encodes CDR1 SGHVS and CDR2 FNYEAQ. V shed 5 bases and J shed 13 bases, with 20 bases lying between them. The CDR3 consists of 13 residues. The chain's CDR3 is CASSASTPGDLTF. The DNA for the CDR3 is TGTGCCAGCAGCGCCTCTACCCCGGGGGATCTCACCTTC.

The chain uses TRBV9 and TRBJ2-5; 7 bases align to TRBD1. The ends lost 3 bases at V and 4 bases at J; junction bases unmatched: 9. Germline V CDR1 and CDR2: SGDLS, YYNGEE. The CDR3 is 15 amino acids. The CDR3 coding sequence is TGTGCCAGCAGCGAAACAGGGGATCCGGCAGAGACCCAGTACTTC. Its translation is CASSETGDPAETQYF.

The chain carries TRBV25-1 and TRBJ2-5, with TRBD1 identical over 9 bases. Germline loops: CDR1 MGHDK, CDR2 SYGVNS. V trimming: 4 bases; J trimming: 5 bases; junction bases outside the gene matches: 8. The CDR3 spans 15 residues. The CDR3 sequence: CASSASTGGKETQYF. The CDR3 nucleotides are TGTGCCAGCAGTGCCTCGACAGGGGGTAAGGAGACCCAGTACTTC.

The chain combines TRBV4-1 with TRBJ1-2; tentatively, D is TRBD1 (5 bases). The CDR3 extends over 15 amino acids. Germline values: CDR1 MGHRA, CDR2 YSYEKL. V lost 0 bases and J 5 bases, leaving 13 bases between the germline ends. The CDR3 DNA reads TGCGCCAGCAGCCAAGAGACGACAGCCCGTTATGGCTACACCTTC. Its protein is CASSQETTARYGYTF.

The V gene is TRBV5-4, the J gene TRBJ1-6, with TRBD1 matching 7 bases. Germline V gene sequence: CDR1 SGHNT, CDR2 YYREEE (reference sequence). The CDR3 length is 14 residues. V lost 4 bases to trimming and J lost 7 bases; unmatched junction nucleotides: 5. CDR3 residues: CASSKGQQNSPLHF. In DNA form, the CDR3 reads TGTGCCAGCAGCAAGGGACAGCAGAATTCACCCCTCCACTTT. Drawing the rest from reference TRBV5-4 and TRBJ1-6, the complete variable domain is ETGVTQSPTHLIKTRGQQVTLRCSSQSGHNTVSWYQQALGQGPQFIFQYYREEENGRGNFPPRFSGLQFPNYSSELNVNALELDDSALYLCASSKGQQNSPLHFGNGTRLTVT.